The 11 T cell receptor beta chains below were found in one sample sequenced in a study of beta chain features in type 1 diabetes. Expressed TCRB transcripts were sequenced, since all the RNA that had been isolated was reverse transcribed. Profiling relied on immunoSEQ multiplex PCR, and the TCRdb table lists in-frame clones only, not all of them. The sample has 680,000 or so clones; roughly a sixth are singletons. The material sequenced was naive CD4+ T cells from blood. The receptor set was obtained from a man aged 18 to 30 in good health.

Notes on this clone: With a much larger clone just one base away, this may be a read error. The sample contains more than one DNA sequence encoding this CDR3. This chain connects TRBV7-6 to TRBJ2-3; no definite D call. From germline, CDR1 is SGHVS and CDR2 FNYEAQ. This CDR3 spans 11 amino acids. V was clipped by 6 bases and J by 2 bases, with 3 bases between them. The CDR3 DNA reads TGTGCCAGCAGTTTCACAGATACGCAGTATTTT. This sequence encodes CASSFTDTQYF.

The chain carries TRBV20-1 and TRBJ1-1, with D unclear. CDR3 length: 11 residues. The V gene's germline CDR1 is DFQATT and CDR2 SNEGSKA (reference sequence). Trimming took off 7 bases at V and 1 base at J, with 7 bases between the two ends. The CDR3 spells CSEVGNTEAFF. In DNA form, the CDR3 reads TGCAGTGAGGTTGGGAACACTGAAGCTTTCTTT.

The gene calls are TRBV2 and TRBJ2-7; D gene uncertain. Trimming shortened V by 3 bases and J by 3 bases, and 9 bases separated the two germline ends. This CDR3 contains 13 residues. Germline V CDR1 and CDR2: SNHLY, FYNNEI. The CDR3 here is CASSEGQFYEQYF. Written as DNA, the CDR3 is TGTGCCAGCAGTGAGGGTCAGTTCTACGAGCAGTACTTC.

A few counts support this clone. The chain is built from TRBV27 and TRBJ2-5; 7 bases line up with TRBD2. The CDR3 sequence is 15 residues long. The V segment lost 1 base and the J segment 6 bases; nucleotides outside the gene matches: 8. CDR1 MNHEY and CDR2 SMNVEV come from the germline V gene (reference sequence). The chain's CDR3 is CASSLLGLGQKTQYF. As DNA, the CDR3 is TGTGCCAGCAGTTTATTAGGACTAGGTCAGAAGACCCAGTACTTC.

The sample holds one count of this clone. This CDR3 is also generated by other DNA sequences in the sample. The chain uses TRBV9 and TRBJ2-1; no clear D. CDR3 size: 13 residues. V lost 3 bases, J lost 1 base, and 5 bases lay in between. Germline V lookup: CDR1 SGDLS, CDR2 YYNGEE. The DNA of the CDR3 is TGTGCCAGCAGCGAGAGATCCTACAATGAGCAGTTCTTC. Translation gives CASSERSYNEQFF.

Regarding this clone: Other nucleotide sequences in the sample specify the same CDR3. The rearrangement uses TRBV19 and TRBJ2-7, with D hard to call. Germline CDR1 and CDR2: LNHDA and SQIVND (reference sequence). CDR3 size: 12 residues. The V end lost 2 bases, the J end lost 4 bases, and 6 bases lay between the germline ends. The CDR3 coding sequence is TGTGCCAGTAGTATAAACAGATACGAGCAGTACTTC. It encodes CASSINRYEQYF.

The chain is built from TRBV4-2 and TRBJ1-2, with D unresolved. The CDR3 runs 16 residues. Germline CDR1 LGHNA, CDR2 YNFKEQ. V lost 0 bases to trimming and J lost 0 bases, with 11 bases between them. CDR3 protein: CASSQDPPKANYGYTF. As DNA, the CDR3 is TGTGCCAGCAGCCAAGATCCGCCGAAAGCTAACTATGGCTACACCTTC.

The rearrangement links TRBV5-1 to TRBJ2-4; possibly TRBD2 for D (6 bases). Germline loops: CDR1 SGHRS, CDR2 YFSETQ. V gave up 3 bases and J gave up 0 bases, with 16 bases separating them. The CDR3 is 17 residues long. The CDR3 is CASSWGVRRLAKNIQYF. CDR3 nucleotides: TGCGCCAGCAGCTGGGGGGTCCGGAGACTAGCCAAAAACATTCAGTACTTC.

The chain recombines TRBV7-2 with TRBJ2-1; tentative D call: TRBD1 (6 bases). Germline V gene lookup returns CDR1 SGHTA and CDR2 FQGNSA. Between the trimmed V and J ends, which lost 1 base and 3 bases, there was a span of 10 bases. This CDR3 has 15 amino acids. The CDR3 sequence is CASSLDRGGYNEQFF. The CDR3 DNA sequence: TGTGCCAGCAGCTTAGATCGAGGGGGCTACAATGAGCAGTTCTTC.

The chain is built from TRBV28 and TRBJ1-1; D unclear. V shed 7 bases and J shed 0 bases, with 6 bases lying between them. This CDR3 is built from 12 residues. Germline values: CDR1 MDHEN, CDR2 SYDVKM. The CDR3 sequence is CASKAMNTEAFF. Here the CDR3 DNA reads TGTGCCAGCAAGGCTATGAACACTGAAGCTTTCTTT.

The genes are TRBV7-9 and TRBJ1-1, with a possible D match to TRBD1 (6 bases). Per the germline V gene, CDR1 is SEHNR and CDR2 is FQNEAQ (reference sequence). V dropped 1 base and J dropped 5 bases, with 11 bases sitting between them. The CDR3 contains 14 residues. The CDR3 spells CASSLDGGHTEAFF. CDR3 in DNA: TGTGCCAGCAGCTTAGACGGGGGGCATACTGAAGCTTTCTTT.